This record looks at one T cell receptor beta chain sequence and its context. Its antigen is currently unknown. A second PCR of 7 to 11 cycles used a sample-barcoded 5' primer and a J-beta primer mix. Each cDNA molecule carried a tag from a template-switch adaptor that contained 12 random nucleotides. MiXCR was run by TCRdb on the 5' RACE reads, yielding one entry per CDR3 protein. The sample lists 780,000 or so distinct CDR3 sequences; about 61% were seen once. The CDR3 runs 14 residues. With V trimmed by 5 bases and J by 5 bases, 8 bases remained unmatched. Germline CDR1 is MNHEY and CDR2 is SMNVEV (reference sequence). These data are taken from a study of blood T cells in healthy people across ages. As for the study in general: For every two T cells, template switching captured about one barcoded beta molecule. Study observations and caveats: Possibly confounding the expanded clonotype changes was the fact that donor CMV status was unknown.

In terms of origin and age, donors were healthy Caucasian individuals from Russia aged about 6 to 95. The TCR was taken from a man aged 40-49 years in good health. The chain couples TRBV27 to TRBJ2-7; 8 bases align to TRBD1. Input material: blood. CDR3 amino acids: CASSRVTGVDEQYF. CDR3 DNA: TGTGCCAGCAGTAGAGTGACAGGGGTGGACGAGCAGTACTTC.